These 4 T cell receptor beta chains came from one sample sequenced in a study of blood T cell repertoires in COVID-19. The assay was immunoSEQ multiplex PCR, and TCRdb's table has in-frame clones only and misses some. The sample lists more than 95,000 clones; approximately 88% were seen once. Sample: peripheral blood. The receptor set was obtained from a human donor in a cohort sampled during active COVID-19.

The gene calls are TRBV28 and TRBJ2-3; 7 bases are shared with TRBD2. Germline-derived CDR1 and CDR2 are MDHEN and SYDVKM. The CDR3 spans 14 residues. Germline trimming cut 10 bases from V and 5 bases from J; bases unmatched to any gene: 12. CDR3: CATFPGGVRDTQYF. The DNA of the CDR3 is TGTGCCACTTTTCCTGGGGGGGTCCGAGATACGCAGTATTTT.

V is TRBV28 and J is TRBJ2-1; 9 nucleotides agree with TRBD2. The CDR3 runs to 16 residues. The V segment lost 6 bases and the J segment 7 bases; nucleotides outside the gene matches: 13. From germline, CDR1 is MDHEN and CDR2 SYDVKM. CDR3 amino acids: CASRTGLARLLNEQFF. CDR3 sequence (DNA): TGTGCCAGCAGGACTGGACTAGCGAGGTTATTGAATGAGCAGTTCTTC.

This clone was found once. The rearrangement uses TRBV10-1 and TRBJ1-5; perhaps TRBD1 as D (5 bases). Trimming shortened V by 11 bases and J by 4 bases, and 30 bases separated the two germline ends. This CDR3 is built from 18 residues. The germline gives CDR1 WNHNN, CDR2 SYGVQD (reference sequence). The chain's CDR3 is CAAESSGLDTSSNQPQHF. The CDR3 DNA reads as TGCGCCGCTGAATCGAGCGGGCTGGACACATCCTCTAATCAGCCCCAGCATTTT.

The chain combines TRBV2 with TRBJ2-5; 10 nucleotides match TRBD1. The V gene end was trimmed by 6 bases and the J gene end by 6 bases; junction bases not matched to a gene: 10. CDR1 SNHLY and CDR2 FYNNEI come from the germline V gene. This CDR3 has 15 residues. DNA of the CDR3: TGTGCCAGCAGGCGTCTCCGGGACAGGGGAAAGACCCAGTACTTC. It encodes CASRRLRDRGKTQYF.